This paragraph covers one T cell receptor beta chain sequence. Profiling relied on immunoSEQ multiplex PCR, and the TCRdb table lists in-frame clones only, not all of them. The sample consists of a few hundred thousand clones, less than 90% of them appearing once. The V and J ends lost 2 bases and 2 bases, in that order; junction bases with no gene match: 7. CDR3 size: 16 residues. Germline V CDR1 and CDR2: PRHDT, FYEKMQ (reference sequence). The sample comes from a study of blood T cell repertoires in COVID-19. V is TRBV13 and J is TRBJ2-7; 9 positions agree with TRBD1. The sequenced sample consisted of peripheral blood. The clonotype originates from a man aged 25 to 40 with active or convalescent COVID-19. Here the CDR3 DNA reads TGTGCCAGCAGCTTAAGGGGCGGGACAGGGACCTACGAGCAGTACTTC. Amino acids: CASSLRGGTGTYEQYF. Complete variable domain (other parts from reference TRBV13 and TRBJ2-7): AAGVIQSPRHLIKEKRETATLKCYPIPRHDTVYWYQQGPGQDPQFLISFYEKMQSDKGSIPDRFSAQQFSDYHSELNMSSLELGDSALYFCASSLRGGTGTYEQYFGPGTRLTVT.